One and the same sample provided the 19 T cell receptor beta chains below, sequenced in a study of spatial heterogeneity in lung cancer. Time point noted: sample taken at primary tumor resection. Tumor, nontumor lung or frozen PBMC supplied whole RNA, sequenced without sorting. Using its own MiXCR run on the 5' RACE reads, TCRdb lists one record per CDR3 protein. The repertoire includes tens of thousands of distinct CDR3 sequences, roughly 12% of them detected once, and 35% to 50% sits in the top ten. The sample here was PBMCs, taken at surgery. The receptors were gathered from a male donor with early-stage non-small cell lung cancer.

The chain recombines TRBV3-2 with TRBJ1-5. TRBV3-2 is classified as a pseudogene. This CDR3 is built from 17 residues. CDR3 nucleotide sequence: TGTGCCAGCAGTCGAGGGCGGGAAAAATTAAGCAATCAGCCCCAGCATTTT. Amino acid sequence: CASSRGREKLSNQPQHF.

On this clonotype itself: A read error may produce the germline difference seen at one junction end. The V and J genes are TRBV4-3 and TRBJ1-5; D is unclear. Per the germline V gene, CDR1 is LGHNA and CDR2 is YSLEER. The CDR3 extends over 15 amino acids. The CDR3 nucleotides read TGCGCCAGCAGCCAAGATTTTGGCAGCAATCGGCCCCAGCATTTT. This sequence encodes CASSQDFGSNRPQHF.

The rearrangement joins TRBV29-1 to TRBJ2-5, with D hard to call. The CDR3 length is 11 residues. Germline lookup yields CDR1 SQVTM and CDR2 ANQGSEA. Trimming removed 4 bases at V and 5 bases at J, with 8 bases between. CDR3 DNA sequence: TGCAGCGTTGGGTATCAGGAGACCCAGTACTTC. It translates to CSVGYQETQYF. Complete variable domain (other parts from reference TRBV29-1 and TRBJ2-5): SAVISQKPSRDICQRGTSLTIQCQVDSQVTMMFWYRQQPGQSLTLIATANQGSEATYESGFVIDKFPISRPNLTFSTLTVSNMSPEDSSIYLCSVGYQETQYFGPGTRLLVL.

The V call is TRBV6-2 or TRBV6-3, the J call TRBJ2-5; D perhaps matches TRBD1 (6 bases). The CDR3 runs 13 residues. The V and J ends lost 2 bases and 3 bases respectively, with 7 bases between them. CDR1 is MNHEY, CDR2 SVGEGT, per germline. This chain's CDR3 is CASSYGQKETQYF. The CDR3 DNA follows: TGTGCCAGCAGTTACGGACAGAAAGAGACCCAGTACTTC.

This clonotype was picked up a small number of times. The V and J genes are TRBV10-3 and TRBJ2-1; 7 bases agree with TRBD2. The V gene's germline CDR1 is ENHRY and CDR2 SYGVKD. The CDR3 consists of 16 residues. The J segment lost 6 bases and the V segment lost 0 bases, leaving 8 bases of the junction unmatched. CDR3 in DNA: TGTGCCATCAGTGAGTCTGGGGCGGGAGCCGTCAATGAGCAGTTCTTC. It codes for CAISESGAGAVNEQFF.

The chain carries TRBV19 and TRBJ2-2; 14 bases are a match to TRBD2. Germline V gene lookup returns CDR1 LNHDA and CDR2 SQIVND (reference sequence). J lost 0 bases, V lost 4 bases, and 4 bases had no gene match. The CDR3 is made up of 18 amino acids. CDR3 sequence (DNA): TGTGCCAGTAGTAACCAGGGACTAGCGGGGGCGAACACCGGGGAGCTGTTTTTT. Its protein product is CASSNQGLAGANTGELFF.

Many counts were recorded for this clonotype. The chain's CDR3 is CSASLPGGPYEQYF. In DNA, the CDR3 is TGCAGTGCTAGCCTTCCGGGGGGACCTTACGAGCAGTACTTC. The chain combines TRBV20-1 with TRBJ2-7; 7 nucleotides agree with TRBD2. Germline V gene lookup returns CDR1 DFQATT and CDR2 SNEGSKA (reference sequence). V lost 3 bases to trimming and J lost 4 bases; unmatched junction nucleotides: 9. This CDR3 has 14 amino acids.

This clonotype has more than one count but fewer than ten. This chain connects TRBV6-5 to TRBJ1-5, with TRBD1 matching over 7 bases. V shed 6 bases and J 0 bases; nucleotides not matched to a gene: 11. The CDR3 runs 17 residues. Per germline, CDR1 MNHEY and CDR2 SVGAGI. CDR3 in DNA: TGTGCCAGCAGCCAAACAGGGGTAGCAAATAGCAATCAGCCCCAGCATTTT. Translated: CASSQTGVANSNQPQHF.

V usage is TRBV20-1 and J usage is TRBJ1-6; the D gene is possibly TRBD1 (6 bases). The V and J ends lost 1 base and 7 bases respectively, with 14 bases between them. The CDR3 sequence is 15 residues long. Germline CDR1 DFQATT, CDR2 SNEGSKA (reference sequence). DNA for the CDR3: TGCAGTGCTAGAGGCGGGGGCCCTTTCAATTCACCCCTCCACTTT. It translates to CSARGGGPFNSPLHF.

The rearrangement joins TRBV19 to TRBJ2-2, with 7 bases aligning to TRBD1. CDR1 and CDR2 from the germline V gene are LNHDA and SQIVND (reference sequence). V shed 4 bases, J shed 3 bases, and the junction held 8 bases outside the gene matches. The CDR3 length is 16 residues. CDR3 in amino acids: CASSSRTGRDTGELFF. CDR3 DNA: TGTGCCAGTAGTAGTCGGACAGGAAGAGACACCGGGGAGCTGTTTTTT.

This clonotype was counted at least ten times. This chain joins TRBV20-1 and TRBJ2-7, with unresolved D. V was clipped by 3 bases and J by 2 bases, with 8 bases between them. In germline, CDR1 is DFQATT, CDR2 SNEGSKA (reference sequence). This CDR3 comprises 12 residues. This CDR3 is CSASKGTYEQYF. The CDR3, as DNA: TGCAGTGCTAGCAAGGGCACCTACGAGCAGTACTTC.

This clonotype has more than one count but fewer than ten. This chain uses TRBV27 with TRBJ2-5, with D tentatively TRBD1 (5 bases). This CDR3 is 14 amino acids long. Germline lookup yields CDR1 MNHEY and CDR2 SMNVEV (reference sequence). The V and J ends lost 3 bases and 4 bases respectively, with 12 bases between them. This chain's CDR3 is CASSFSGLGETQYF. The CDR3 DNA reads TGTGCCAGCAGTTTTTCAGGGCTCGGAGAGACCCAGTACTTC.

The sample holds many counts of this clonotype. The chain is built from TRBV7-3 and TRBJ2-3, with 13 bases that match TRBD2. Germline V gives CDR1 SGHTA, CDR2 FQGTGA. CDR3 length: 16 amino acids. V lost 5 bases and J lost 4; bases outside the gene matches: 6. DNA for the CDR3: TGTGCCAGCAGCACCGGACTAGCGGGAGTGGCAGATACGCAGTATTTT. Protein sequence: CASSTGLAGVADTQYF.

This clonotype occurred a few times. This chain links TRBV12-3 or TRBV12-4 with TRBJ1-1; D is possibly TRBD1 (5 bases). V gave up 6 bases and J gave up 6 bases, with 14 bases separating them. The CDR3 runs 13 residues. The CDR3 DNA reads as TGTGCCAGCAGCCGGAGGGGTTTGGCTGAAGCTTTCTTT. It is translated as CASSRRGLAEAFF.

The chain has TRBV4-2 and TRBJ2-7; 14 nucleotides align to TRBD2. CDR3 size: 17 residues. Germline lookup yields CDR1 LGHNA and CDR2 YNFKEQ. The trim removed 5 bases at V and 5 bases at J, leaving 11 bases unmatched. The CDR3 sequence is CASSKGLAGVSYDEQYF. In DNA form, the CDR3 reads TGTGCCAGCAGCAAGGGACTAGCGGGAGTAAGTTACGACGAGCAGTACTTC.

This chain uses TRBV7-6 with TRBJ2-1; tentative D call: TRBD1 (5 bases). Germline CDR1 is SGHVS and CDR2 is FNYEAQ. Deletions cut 0 bases from V and 9 bases from J, with 15 bases between. CDR3 length equals 15 residues. In DNA form, the CDR3 reads TGTGCCAGCAGCTTAGCCCGGCTATCAAGGGGTGAGCAGTTCTTC. Translated: CASSLARLSRGEQFF.

CDR3 in DNA: TGCGCCAGCAGCTACGGACTAGCGGGTACTGGGGCCAACGTCCTGACTTTC. It yields the protein CASSYGLAGTGANVLTF. V is TRBV5-1 and J is TRBJ2-6; 11 nucleotides align to TRBD2. Losses at the gene ends were 3 bases for V and 2 bases for J; bases not matched to a gene: 4. Germline V lookup: CDR1 SGHRS, CDR2 YFSETQ. The CDR3 runs 17 residues. Full variable domain (remainder filled in from reference TRBV5-1 and TRBJ2-6): KAGVTQTPRYLIKTRGQQVTLSCSPISGHRSVSWYQQTPGQGLQFLFEYFSETQRNKGNFPGRFSGRQFSNSRSEMNVSTLELGDSALYLCASSYGLAGTGANVLTFGAGSRLTVL.

The CDR3 loop reads CSASGQDNSPLHF. For the CDR3, the DNA is TGCAGTGCTAGTGGGCAGGATAATTCACCCCTCCACTTT. The chain couples TRBV20-1 to TRBJ1-6, with D unresolved. The CDR3 consists of 13 residues. Germline CDR1 and CDR2: DFQATT and SNEGSKA (reference sequence). V lost 3 bases to trimming and J lost 5 bases, with 8 bases between them.

This clonotype has more than one count but fewer than ten. The gene calls are TRBV7-6 and TRBJ1-4; TRBD1 is a possible D gene (5 bases). V was shortened by 6 bases and J by 0 bases, with 11 bases between the two germline ends. The CDR3 sequence is 15 residues long. Germline assignment: CDR1 SGHVS and CDR2 FNYEAQ. CDR3 amino acids: CASSLEQATNEKLFF. CDR3 nucleotide sequence: TGTGCCAGCAGTCTAGAACAGGCAACTAATGAAAAACTGTTTTTT.